Following are 11 T cell receptor beta chains from one sample sequenced in a study of blood T cell repertoires in COVID-19. Clones were sequenced by immunoSEQ multiplex PCR, and TCRdb holds only the in-frame ones, with some missing. The sample shows 150,000 to 200,000 clones, 70% to 90% of them seen only once. The sequencing input was peripheral blood. These receptors were obtained from a man in his sixties with active or convalescent COVID-19.

The rearrangement uses TRBV20-1 and TRBJ1-1, with unresolved D. The CDR3 totals 11 residues. The germline V gene has CDR1 DFQATT and CDR2 SNEGSKA (reference sequence). V dropped 2 bases and J dropped 10 bases, with 11 bases sitting between them. The CDR3 reads CSARFGEAAFF. In DNA form, the CDR3 reads TGCAGTGCTAGATTCGGGGAAGCAGCTTTCTTT.

This clone was seen only once. The CDR3 bases are TGTGCCAGCAGCGGCGGACAGCCAATGAACACTGAAGCTTTCTTT. Translating it yields CASSGGQPMNTEAFF. The chain carries TRBV5-5 and TRBJ1-1; maybe TRBD1 (6 bases). Looked up from germline, CDR1 is SGHKS and CDR2 is YYEKEE (reference sequence). Trimming shortened V by 4 bases and J by 0 bases, and 13 bases separated the two germline ends. The CDR3 runs 15 residues. Together with reference TRBV5-5 and TRBJ1-1, the CDR3 gives the full variable domain: DAGVTQSPTHLIKTRGQQVTLRCSPISGHKSVSWYQQVLGQGPQFIFQYYEKEERGRGNFPDRFSARQFPNYSSELNVNALLLGDSALYLCASSGGQPMNTEAFFGQGTRLTVV.

V is TRBV30 and J is TRBJ2-5, with TRBD2 as a possible D gene (7 bases). This CDR3 is 13 amino acids long. V was trimmed by 7 bases and J by 5 bases, leaving 17 bases between them. Germline lookup yields CDR1 GTSNPN and CDR2 SVGIG (reference sequence). The chain's CDR3 is CASSKGGEETQYF. The CDR3 DNA reads TGTGCCTCTAGTAAGGGGGGGGAGGAGACCCAGTACTTC.

The V and J genes are TRBV2 and TRBJ1-1; D not certain. Trimming shortened V by 7 bases and J by 8 bases, and 11 bases separated the two germline ends. This CDR3 contains 11 residues. Germline CDR1 and CDR2: SNHLY and FYNNEI. CDR3 nucleotides: TGTGCCAGCACTGAGGGCCCCGAAGCTTTCTTT. It is translated as CASTEGPEAFF.

This chain connects TRBV12-3 or TRBV12-4 to TRBJ2-1; 8 nucleotides align to TRBD2. The CDR3 totals 12 residues. Trimming removed 6 bases from V and 8 bases from J; junction bases left unmatched: 3. The CDR3 region is CASRGLVHEQFF. CDR3 nucleotides: TGTGCCAGCAGGGGACTAGTTCATGAGCAGTTCTTC.

This chain joins TRBV19 and TRBJ1-5; D ambiguous. Germline CDR1 is LNHDA and CDR2 is SQIVND (reference sequence). The germline V and J ends were trimmed by 4 bases and 1 base, with 8 bases remaining between them. The CDR3 sequence is 14 residues long. This chain's CDR3 is CASSRHTSNQPQHF. CDR3 in DNA: TGTGCCAGTAGTAGACATACGAGCAATCAGCCCCAGCATTTT. Drawing the rest from reference TRBV19 and TRBJ1-5, the complete variable domain is DGGITQSPKYLFRKEGQNVTLSCEQNLNHDAMYWYRQDPGQGLRLIYYSQIVNDFQKGDIAEGYSVSREKKESFPLTVTSAQKNPTAFYLCASSRHTSNQPQHFGDGTRLSIL.

The chain couples TRBV5-1 to TRBJ2-7; 10 bases align to TRBD2. Germline CDR1 SGHRS, CDR2 YFSETQ. After removal of 0 bases from V and 4 bases from J, the junction contained 4 bases not matched to a gene. This CDR3 has 15 residues. CDR3 region: CASSLAPSGGYEQYF. The CDR3 DNA sequence: TGCGCCAGCAGCTTGGCTCCTAGCGGGGGTTACGAGCAGTACTTC.

The rearrangement joins TRBV6-5 to TRBJ1-1; TRBD1 matches at 7 bases. The CDR3 has 16 amino acids. With V trimmed by 1 base and J by 0 bases, 5 bases remained unmatched. Germline values: CDR1 MNHEY, CDR2 SVGAGI. Here the CDR3 DNA reads TGTGCCAGCAGTTACTACGGGACAGTAATGAACACTGAAGCTTTCTTT. Protein product: CASSYYGTVMNTEAFF.

CDR3 nucleotides: TGTGCCAGCAGCTTACAGGGGGCTCATGGCTACACCTTC. Protein product: CASSLQGAHGYTF. The V and J genes are TRBV14 and TRBJ1-2; 9 nucleotides line up with TRBD1. V trimming: 5 bases; J trimming: 6 bases; junction bases outside the gene matches: 4. This CDR3 contains 13 residues. Per germline, CDR1 SGHDN and CDR2 FVKESK.

About this clone itself: A junction end diverges from the germline sequence, so it may reflect a read error. The chain joins TRBV7-9 to TRBJ1-1; D might be TRBD1 (5 bases). The germline gives CDR1 SEHNR, CDR2 FQNEAQ (reference sequence). The CDR3 is 13 amino acids. DNA of the CDR3: TGTGCCAGCAGCTTACTATTCCAGGGAACAGTCGACTTT. It codes for CASSLLFQGTVDF.

The chain couples TRBV27 to TRBJ2-3; 8 nucleotides line up with TRBD1. Germline assignment: CDR1 MNHEY and CDR2 SMNVEV (reference sequence). V lost 5 bases to trimming and J lost 2 bases; unmatched junction nucleotides: 9. The CDR3 extends over 16 amino acids. CDR3 sequence: CASSTARGRSTDTQYF. CDR3 DNA: TGTGCCAGCAGTACCGCCAGGGGGCGGTCCACAGATACGCAGTATTTT.